The 17 T cell receptor beta chains in this list originate from one sample, sequenced in a study of cytomegalovirus exposure and HLA in healthy donors. In the PCR, 60 Vbeta and 13 Jbeta primers were used. TCRdb's copy holds only in-frame clones and misses some; the assay was immunoSEQ multiplex PCR. Of about 140,000 clones in the sample, more than 75% are singletons; the top ten hold roughly 4.7%. Sequences were obtained from PBMCs. Every receptor here comes from a male donor in good health and CMV-seronegative.

The genes are TRBV4-3 and TRBJ1-3; no clear D gene. V lost 4 bases, J lost 0 bases, and 10 bases lay in between. The length of the CDR3 is 15 residues. Germline values: CDR1 LGHNA, CDR2 YSLEER. The CDR3 here is CASSREALSGNTIYF. In DNA, the CDR3 is TGCGCCAGCAGCCGGGAGGCCCTCTCTGGAAACACCATATATTTT.

The CDR3 DNA follows: TGTGCCAGCTCACTGACAGAGATCTATGGCTACACCTTC. Translated, it gives CASSLTEIYGYTF. The chain couples TRBV18 to TRBJ1-2; D perhaps matches TRBD1 (5 bases). The CDR3 consists of 13 residues. V was pared by 4 bases and J by 4 bases, with 10 bases between. Looked up from germline, CDR1 is KGHSH and CDR2 is LQKENI. The variable domain in full, completed from reference TRBV18 and TRBJ1-2, reads NAGVMQNPRHLVRRRGQEARLRCSPMKGHSHVYWYRQLPEEGLKFMVYLQKENIIDESGMPKERFSAEFPKEGPSILRIQQVVRGDSAAYFCASSLTEIYGYTFGSGTRLTVV.

This chain connects TRBV23-1 to TRBJ2-7; 8 nucleotides agree with TRBD1. TRBV23-1 is reported as an ORF; its role is uncertain. V shed 7 bases and J 3 bases; nucleotides not matched to a gene: 11. The CDR3 is made up of 15 amino acids. The CDR3 DNA reads as TGCGCCAGCACCCCAAGGGCAGGGGGCATCTACGAGCAGTACTTC. Its translation is CASTPRAGGIYEQYF.

The CDR3 protein is CASRGAQTYGYTF. DNA of the CDR3: TGTGCCAGCAGGGGGGCGCAGACCTATGGCTACACCTTC. The V and J genes are TRBV27 and TRBJ1-2; possible D gene TRBD1, 6 bases. The CDR3 spans 13 residues. Germline loops: CDR1 MNHEY, CDR2 SMNVEV (reference sequence). V dropped 6 bases and J dropped 4 bases, with 12 bases sitting between them.

To note about this clone: At one end the junction does not follow the germline gene, possibly because of a read error. This rearrangement joins TRBV28 to TRBJ1-2, with D possibly TRBD1 on 5 matching bases. Germline V lookup: CDR1 MDHEN, CDR2 SYDVKM. The CDR3 is 17 amino acids. The DNA of the CDR3 is TGTGCCGGCAGTGCCCACGGCCGGGAACGGGGGGAAAATGGCTACACCTTC. The encoded protein is CAGSAHGRERGENGYTF.

The chain's CDR3 is CASSQSLGATQYF. DNA of the CDR3: TGTGCCAGCAGCCAAAGTCTAGGTGCTACGCAGTATTTT. This chain uses TRBV7-9 with TRBJ2-3; D gene unclear. CDR3 size: 13 residues. CDR1 is SEHNR and CDR2 is FQNEAQ in the germline V gene (reference sequence). Between the trimmed V and J ends, which lost 5 bases and 8 bases, there was a span of 14 bases.

This clone was recorded once. The V gene is TRBV7-2, the J gene TRBJ2-2; 8 positions match TRBD2. The V segment lost 4 bases and the J segment 6 bases; nucleotides outside the gene matches: 4. Germline CDR1 and CDR2: SGHTA and FQGNSA. The CDR3 has 14 residues. The CDR3 nucleotides read TGTGCCAGCAGCTCCCGGGGGGGGTCCGGGGAGCTGTTTTTT. Protein sequence: CASSSRGGSGELFF.

The chain couples TRBV11-1 to TRBJ2-1; a weak D match, TRBD1 (6 bases). The CDR3 length is 17 residues. The V end was cut by 4 bases, the J end by 8 bases, with 24 bases between. Germline lookup yields CDR1 SGHAT and CDR2 FQDESV (reference sequence). The CDR3 nucleotides read TGTGCCAGCAGCTCCGGTGGATCAGGGGCCCCTGTTGATGAGCAGTTCTTC. Protein sequence: CASSSGGSGAPVDEQFF. Looking up the rest from reference TRBV11-1 and TRBJ2-1 gives the full variable domain: EAEVAQSPRYKITEKSQAVAFWCDPISGHATLYWYRQILGQGPELLVQFQDESVVDDSQLPKDRFSAERLKGVDSTLKIQPAELGDSAMYLCASSSGGSGAPVDEQFFGPGTRLTVL.

To note about this clone: Other DNA sequences in this specimen translate into the identical CDR3. The chain has TRBV7-2 and TRBJ1-5, with TRBD1 identical over 7 bases. CDR1 and CDR2 (germline): SGHTA, FQGNSA. The CDR3 contains 14 residues. The V gene end was trimmed by 2 bases and the J gene end by 7 bases; junction bases not matched to a gene: 5. In nucleotides, the CDR3 is TGTGCCAGCAGCTTATTAGGGGGCTGGCAGCCCCAGCATTTT. As protein: CASSLLGGWQPQHF.

This chain links TRBV25-1 with TRBJ2-7; TRBD1 matches 9 bases. J was trimmed by 5 bases and V by 3 bases; bases with no gene match: 8. The CDR3 is 15 amino acids. CDR1 and CDR2 (germline): MGHDK, SYGVNS. The CDR3 loop reads CASSEHLGQGHEQYF. The DNA of the CDR3 is TGTGCCAGCAGTGAGCACCTAGGACAGGGGCACGAGCAGTACTTC.

The V gene is TRBV9, the J gene TRBJ2-2; D perhaps matches TRBD1 (6 bases). The CDR3 covers 15 residues. The germline CDR1 and CDR2 sequences are SGDLS and YYNGEE. V was shortened by 0 bases and J by 5 bases, with 11 bases between the two germline ends. The CDR3 region has the DNA TGTGCCAGCAGCGTAGTCTCACAGGGAACCGGGGAGCTGTTTTTT. Encoded protein: CASSVVSQGTGELFF.

V usage is TRBV7-2 and J usage is TRBJ2-2, with D perhaps TRBD1 (6 bases). This CDR3 has 14 residues. The germline V gene has CDR1 SGHTA and CDR2 FQGNSA. Trimming shortened V by 5 bases and J by 3 bases, and 10 bases separated the two germline ends. CDR3 nucleotides: TGTGCCAGCAGCCTCGACAGGCACACCGGGGAGCTGTTTTTT. Amino acid sequence: CASSLDRHTGELFF.

This sequence joins TRBV9 and TRBJ1-6; 8 bases map to TRBD1. Per germline, CDR1 SGDLS and CDR2 YYNGEE. The ends lost 1 base at V and 10 bases at J; junction bases unmatched: 4. This CDR3 has 14 residues. CDR3 region: CASSVSTGGSPLHF. The CDR3 nucleotides read TGTGCCAGCAGCGTAAGCACAGGGGGATCACCCCTCCACTTT.

The rearrangement uses TRBV5-5 and TRBJ1-1; no firm D call. V shed 4 bases and J shed 4 bases, with 11 bases lying between them. Germline V gene data show CDR1 as SGHKS and CDR2 as YYEKEE (reference sequence). The CDR3 is 13 residues long. In DNA form, the CDR3 reads TGTGCCAGCAGCCATCAAGAGGCCACTGAAGCTTTCTTT. As protein: CASSHQEATEAFF. The full variable domain, with the rest looked up from reference TRBV5-5 and TRBJ1-1, is DAGVTQSPTHLIKTRGQQVTLRCSPISGHKSVSWYQQVLGQGPQFIFQYYEKEERGRGNFPDRFSARQFPNYSSELNVNALLLGDSALYLCASSHQEATEAFFGQGTRLTVV.

The chain combines TRBV5-1 with TRBJ2-1; a possible D gene is TRBD2 (6 bases). Trimming cost V 7 bases and J 0 bases, with 11 bases left between them. The germline V gene encodes CDR1 SGHRS and CDR2 YFSETQ. This CDR3 contains 14 residues. The CDR3 sequence: CASASGVSYNEQFF. Written as DNA, the CDR3 is TGCGCCAGCGCATCGGGGGTCTCCTACAATGAGCAGTTCTTC.

The DNA for the CDR3 is TGTGCCAGCAAGGGGGGGTCAGATACGCAGTATTTT. This encodes CASKGGSDTQYF. The rearrangement uses TRBV2 and TRBJ2-3; possibly TRBD2 for D (7 bases). With 7 bases removed from V and 4 bases from J, the gap between germline ends came to 9 bases. This CDR3 region has 12 residues. CDR1 SNHLY and CDR2 FYNNEI come from the germline V gene.

V is TRBV5-1 and J is TRBJ1-4; possible D gene TRBD1, 5 bases. Germline CDR1 reads SGHRS; CDR2 reads YFSETQ. The CDR3 runs to 14 residues. V gave up 2 bases and J gave up 4 bases, with 9 bases separating them. In DNA form, the CDR3 reads TGCGCCAGCAGCTTCGCAGGGATTAATGAAAAACTGTTTTTT. Its protein product is CASSFAGINEKLFF.